A single sample is the source of the 16 T cell receptor beta chains below, sequenced in a study of type 1 and type 2 diabetes patients. Genomic DNA was the PCR template. The TCR beta CDR3 region was amplified using 30 forward and 13 reverse primers. One entry per CDR3 protein, called by TCRdb with MiXCR from the multiplex PCR reads. The profile shows 250,000 or so distinct CDR3 sequences, around 47% of them singletons. Sequenced: peripheral blood mononuclear cells (PBMCs). The origin of the receptors is a man aged 18 to 35 with type 2 diabetes.

The chain has TRBV19 and TRBJ2-7, with a tentative D call TRBD2 (6 bases). Looked up from germline, CDR1 is LNHDA and CDR2 is SQIVND (reference sequence). The CDR3 is 12 amino acids. The ends were cut back, 5 bases at V and 5 bases at J, with 10 bases in the middle. The CDR3 region is CASSFREDEQYF. CDR3 in DNA: TGTGCCAGTAGTTTCAGGGAGGACGAGCAGTACTTC.

At least ten counts were recorded for this clonotype. The chain uses TRBV10-1 and TRBJ1-6; D is perhaps TRBD1 (6 bases). The CDR3 length is 14 residues. Trimming took 3 bases from V and 7 from J, leaving 10 bases between them. CDR1 WNHNN and CDR2 SYGVQD come from the germline V gene (reference sequence). This CDR3 reads CASSDRQDNSPLHF. CDR3 DNA: TGCGCCAGCAGTGACCGACAGGACAATTCACCCCTCCACTTT.

The chain couples TRBV2 to TRBJ1-2; D is perhaps TRBD1 (5 bases). V shed 3 bases and J shed 0 bases, with 11 bases lying between them. This CDR3 comprises 15 residues. CDR1 and CDR2 (germline): SNHLY, FYNNEI. CDR3 loop: CASSDFDRSNYGYTF. CDR3 coding DNA: TGTGCCAGCAGTGATTTTGACAGATCTAACTATGGCTACACCTTC.

The chain employs TRBV6-5 and TRBJ2-2; D unclear. The CDR3 has 13 amino acids. Germline CDR1 is MNHEY and CDR2 is SVGAGI. V shed 0 bases and J shed 1 base, with 0 bases lying between them. The CDR3 DNA sequence: TGTGCCAGCAGTTACTCGAACACCGGGGAGCTGTTTTTT. Amino acid sequence: CASSYSNTGELFF.

This clonotype showed up just a few times. The J gene is TRBJ2-1, the V gene TRBV20-1; 15 bases fit TRBD2. Germline CDR1 reads DFQATT; CDR2 reads SNEGSKA (reference sequence). V shed 6 bases, J shed 2 bases, and the junction held 5 bases outside the gene matches. This CDR3 is 16 amino acids long. The CDR3 sequence: CSARGLAGGAYNEQFF. The CDR3 nucleotides are TGCAGTGCGCGGGGACTAGCGGGGGGCGCCTACAATGAGCAGTTCTTC.

In this sample, this clonotype turned up a few times. The chain recombines TRBV7-6 with TRBJ2-7; 7 nucleotides match TRBD1. Per germline, CDR1 SGHVS and CDR2 FNYEAQ. The junction had 7 bases not matched to a gene; V was cut back by 5 bases and J by 3 bases. This CDR3 has 14 residues. This chain's CDR3 is CASSPRQGNYEQYF. CDR3 in DNA: TGTGCCAGCAGCCCCCGACAGGGTAACTACGAGCAGTACTTC.

A few counts support this clonotype. The V call is TRBV2, the J call TRBJ2-7, with 9 positions matching TRBD1. Germline V CDR1 and CDR2: SNHLY, FYNNEI. J gave up 6 bases and V 0 bases, and 9 bases lay outside the gene matches. The CDR3 is 16 residues long. As DNA, the CDR3 is TGTGCCAGCAGTGAAGCGCTTGGGACAGGGATGCGCGAGCAGTACTTC. Its protein product is CASSEALGTGMREQYF.

V is TRBV20-1 and J is TRBJ1-2, with 10 bases lining up with TRBD1. The CDR3 has 13 amino acids. Germline lookup yields CDR1 DFQATT and CDR2 SNEGSKA (reference sequence). Unmatched junction bases numbered 0, after V lost 1 base and J lost 4 bases. The CDR3 DNA sequence: TGCAGTGCTAGAGGGGACAGGGGCTATGGCTACACCTTC. This sequence encodes CSARGDRGYGYTF.

Note on this clonotype: A junction end diverges from the germline sequence, so it may reflect a read error. The genes are TRBV27 and TRBJ2-3; 9 nucleotides match TRBD2. The V gene's germline CDR1 is MNHEY and CDR2 SMNVEV (reference sequence). The CDR3 totals 14 residues. CDR3 in DNA: TGTGCCAGCAGTGACGGGACTAGCACAGGTACGCAGTATTTT. Residues: CASSDGTSTGTQYF.

The V and J genes are TRBV20-1 and TRBJ1-2, with TRBD1 matching 9 bases. With 1 base clipped from V and 5 bases from J, the junction kept 5 bases outside the gene matches. The CDR3 loop spans 14 amino acids. Germline values: CDR1 DFQATT, CDR2 SNEGSKA (reference sequence). CDR3 nucleotides: TGCAGTGCTAGAGGAGGACAGGGGAGTTATGGCTACACCTTC. It encodes CSARGGQGSYGYTF.

The chain couples TRBV7-2 to TRBJ2-7; perhaps TRBD1 as D (6 bases). This CDR3 contains 15 residues. Germline lookup yields CDR1 SGHTA and CDR2 FQGNSA. V lost 2 bases and J lost 1, with 12 bases in between. As DNA, the CDR3 is TGTGCCAGCAGCTTAAGGGGGACCACGTCCTACGAGCAGTACTTC. It encodes CASSLRGTTSYEQYF.

The gene calls are TRBV7-2 and TRBJ1-1; D possibly corresponds to TRBD1 (5 bases). Germline V gene sequence: CDR1 SGHTA, CDR2 FQGNSA. The V end was cut by 6 bases, the J end by 0 bases, with 8 bases between. The CDR3 contains 13 residues. CDR3 sequence: CASRQDMNTEAFF. In DNA form, the CDR3 reads TGTGCCAGCAGGCAGGACATGAACACTGAAGCTTTCTTT. Supplemented by reference TRBV7-2 and TRBJ1-1, the full variable domain reads GAGVSQSPSNKVTEKGKDVELRCDPISGHTALYWYRQSLGQGLEFLIYFQGNSAPDKSGLPSDRFSAERTGGSVSTLTIQRTQQEDSAVYLCASRQDMNTEAFFGQGTRLTVV.

V is TRBV5-6 and J is TRBJ2-1; D unclear. The end of the DNA fits TRBJ2-5 better, so the J call may be wrong. The length of the CDR3 is 14 residues. CDR1 and CDR2 from the germline V gene are SGHDT and YYEEEE. DNA of the CDR3: TGTGCCAGCAGCTTGCCAAGTCCTCAAGAGACCCAGTACTTC. It is translated as CASSLPSPQETQYF.

V gene TRBV30 combines with J gene TRBJ2-1; perhaps TRBD2 as D (6 bases). There are 13 residues in the CDR3. The germline V gene encodes CDR1 GTSNPN and CDR2 SVGIG (reference sequence). Trimming stripped 4 bases from V and 8 bases from J, with 15 bases between. The CDR3 here is CAWTVGGVDEQFF. In DNA form, the CDR3 reads TGTGCCTGGACGGTCGGGGGAGTCGATGAGCAGTTCTTC.

This sequence joins TRBV6-5 and TRBJ2-2; D call uncertain. CDR1 is MNHEY and CDR2 is SVGAGI in the germline V gene. CDR3 length equals 14 residues. The germline V and J ends were trimmed by 2 bases and 6 bases, with 10 bases remaining between them. The CDR3 spells CASSYRSYPGELFF. Here the CDR3 DNA reads TGTGCCAGCAGTTACAGGAGTTATCCCGGGGAGCTGTTTTTT.

V usage is TRBV19 and J usage is TRBJ1-2; 7 positions agree with TRBD1. V gave up 8 bases and J gave up 8 bases; unmatched junction bases: 8. The CDR3 sequence is 12 residues long. CDR1 is LNHDA and CDR2 is SQIVND in the germline V gene (reference sequence). CDR3 nucleotide sequence: TGTGCCAGTGGAGACAGGGATAGGGGCTACACCTTC. Protein: CASGDRDRGYTF. Filled out from reference TRBV19 and TRBJ1-2, the complete variable domain reads DGGITQSPKYLFRKEGQNVTLSCEQNLNHDAMYWYRQDPGQGLRLIYYSQIVNDFQKGDIAEGYSVSREKKESFPLTVTSAQKNPTAFYLCASGDRDRGYTFGSGTRLTVV.